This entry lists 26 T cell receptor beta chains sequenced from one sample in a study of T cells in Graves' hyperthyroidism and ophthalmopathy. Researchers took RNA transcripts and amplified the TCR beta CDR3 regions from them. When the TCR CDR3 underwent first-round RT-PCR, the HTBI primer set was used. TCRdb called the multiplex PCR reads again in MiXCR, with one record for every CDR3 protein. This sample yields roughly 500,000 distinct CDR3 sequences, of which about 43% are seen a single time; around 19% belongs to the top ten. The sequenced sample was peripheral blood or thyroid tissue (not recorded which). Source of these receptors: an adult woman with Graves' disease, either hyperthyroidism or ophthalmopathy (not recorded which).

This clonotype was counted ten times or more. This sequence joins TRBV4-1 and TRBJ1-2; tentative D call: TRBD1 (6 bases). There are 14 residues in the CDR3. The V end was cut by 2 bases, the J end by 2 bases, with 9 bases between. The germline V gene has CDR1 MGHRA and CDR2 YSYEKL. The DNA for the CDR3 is TGCGCCAGCAGCCAACTAACAGGGAACTATGGCTACACCTTC. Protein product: CASSQLTGNYGYTF.

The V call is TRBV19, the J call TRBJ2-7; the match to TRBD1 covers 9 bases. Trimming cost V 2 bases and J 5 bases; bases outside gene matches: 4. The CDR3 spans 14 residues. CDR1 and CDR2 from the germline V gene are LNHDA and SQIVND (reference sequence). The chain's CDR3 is CASSILTGGDEQYF. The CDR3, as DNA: TGTGCCAGTAGTATACTGACAGGGGGAGACGAGCAGTACTTC.

The CDR3 DNA follows: TGTGCCAGCAGTGACGGACGGATCAAAGAGACCCAGTACTTC. Translating it yields CASSDGRIKETQYF. The chain employs TRBV25-1 and TRBJ2-5, with D hard to call. V was clipped by 3 bases and J by 3 bases, with 11 bases between them. CDR1 is MGHDK and CDR2 is SYGVNS in the germline V gene. The CDR3 has 14 amino acids.

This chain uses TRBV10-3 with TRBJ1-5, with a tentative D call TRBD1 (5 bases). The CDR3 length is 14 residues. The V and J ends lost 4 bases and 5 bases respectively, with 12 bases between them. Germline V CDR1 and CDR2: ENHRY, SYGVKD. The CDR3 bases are TGTGCCATCAGTGCCGCGCAAGGGGATCAGCCCCAGCATTTT. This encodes CAISAAQGDQPQHF.

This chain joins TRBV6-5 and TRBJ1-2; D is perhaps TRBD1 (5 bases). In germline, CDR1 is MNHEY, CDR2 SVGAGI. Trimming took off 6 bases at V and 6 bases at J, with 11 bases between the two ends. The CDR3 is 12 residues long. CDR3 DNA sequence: TGTGCCAGCAGATGGGGGGGAAATGGCTACACCTTC. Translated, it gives CASRWGGNGYTF.

The CDR3 DNA reads TGTGCCAGCAGTCAGGGGATCGCTGGCTACACCTTC. This gives the protein CASSQGIAGYTF. This sequence joins TRBV2 and TRBJ1-2; the D gene is possibly TRBD1 (6 bases). The CDR3 totals 12 residues. V was trimmed by 5 bases and J by 7 bases, leaving 11 bases between them. The V gene's germline CDR1 is SNHLY and CDR2 FYNNEI. Combining the CDR3 with reference TRBV2 and TRBJ1-2 gives the whole variable domain EPEVTQTPSHQVTQMGQEVILRCVPISNHLYFYWYRQILGQKVEFLVSFYNNEISEKSEIFDDQFSVERPDGSNFTLKIRSTKLEDSAMYFCASSQGIAGYTFGSGTRLTVV.

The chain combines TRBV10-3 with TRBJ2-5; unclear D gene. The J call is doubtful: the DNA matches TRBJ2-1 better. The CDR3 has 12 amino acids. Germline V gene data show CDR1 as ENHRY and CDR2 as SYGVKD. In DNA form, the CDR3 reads TGTGCCATCAGTGAGTCAAGCGATGAGCAGTTCTTC. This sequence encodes CAISESSDEQFF.

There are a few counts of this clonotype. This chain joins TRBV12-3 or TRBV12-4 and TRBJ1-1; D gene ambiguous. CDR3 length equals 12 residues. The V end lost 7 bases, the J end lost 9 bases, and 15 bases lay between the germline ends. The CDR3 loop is CASTPQGGKAFF. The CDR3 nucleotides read TGTGCCAGCACCCCACAAGGAGGCAAAGCTTTCTTT.

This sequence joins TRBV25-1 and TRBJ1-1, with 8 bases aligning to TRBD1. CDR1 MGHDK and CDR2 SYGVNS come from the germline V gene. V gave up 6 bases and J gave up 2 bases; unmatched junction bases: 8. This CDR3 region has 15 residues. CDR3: CASSDRDRQNTEAFF. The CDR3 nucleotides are TGTGCCAGCAGCGATAGGGACAGGCAAAACACTGAAGCTTTCTTT.

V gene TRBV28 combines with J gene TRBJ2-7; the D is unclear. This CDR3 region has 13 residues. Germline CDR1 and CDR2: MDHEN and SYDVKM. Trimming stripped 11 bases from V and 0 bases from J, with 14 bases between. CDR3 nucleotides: TGTGCCTCAAACAACGGTCACTCCTACGAGCAGTACTTC. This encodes CASNNGHSYEQYF.

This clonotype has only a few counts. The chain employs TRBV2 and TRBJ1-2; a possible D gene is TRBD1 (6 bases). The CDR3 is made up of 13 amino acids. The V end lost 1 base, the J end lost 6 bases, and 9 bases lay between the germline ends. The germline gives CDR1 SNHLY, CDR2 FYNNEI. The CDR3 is CASSEGGGDGYTF. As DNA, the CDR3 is TGTGCCAGCAGTGAAGGAGGGGGGGATGGCTACACCTTC. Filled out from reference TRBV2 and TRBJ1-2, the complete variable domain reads EPEVTQTPSHQVTQMGQEVILRCVPISNHLYFYWYRQILGQKVEFLVSFYNNEISEKSEIFDDQFSVERPDGSNFTLKIRSTKLEDSAMYFCASSEGGGDGYTFGSGTRLTVV.

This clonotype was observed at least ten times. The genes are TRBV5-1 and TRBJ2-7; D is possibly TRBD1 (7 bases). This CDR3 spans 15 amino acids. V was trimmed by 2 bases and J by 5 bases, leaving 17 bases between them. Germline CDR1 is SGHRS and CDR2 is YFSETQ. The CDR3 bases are TGCGCCAGCAGCTTACAGACAGGGAGGACCGACGAGCAGTACTTC. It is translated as CASSLQTGRTDEQYF.

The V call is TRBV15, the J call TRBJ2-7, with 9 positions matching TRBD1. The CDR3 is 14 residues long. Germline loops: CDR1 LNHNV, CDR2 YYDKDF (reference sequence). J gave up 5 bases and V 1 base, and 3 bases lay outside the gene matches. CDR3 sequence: CATSRGGQGNEQYF. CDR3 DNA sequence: TGTGCCACCAGCAGAGGCGGACAGGGGAACGAGCAGTACTTC.

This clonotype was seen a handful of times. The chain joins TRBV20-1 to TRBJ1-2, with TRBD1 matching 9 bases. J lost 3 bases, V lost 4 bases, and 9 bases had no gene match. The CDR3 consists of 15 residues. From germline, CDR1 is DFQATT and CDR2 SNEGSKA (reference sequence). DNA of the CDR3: TGCAGTGCTAACCCGCAACAGGGGGCGGACTATGGCTACACCTTC. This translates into CSANPQQGADYGYTF.

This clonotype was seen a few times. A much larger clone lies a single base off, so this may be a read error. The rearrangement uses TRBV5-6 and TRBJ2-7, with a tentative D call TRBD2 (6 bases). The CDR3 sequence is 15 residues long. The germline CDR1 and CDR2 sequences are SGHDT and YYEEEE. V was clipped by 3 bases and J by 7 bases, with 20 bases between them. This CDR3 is CASSWGLTRSREQYF. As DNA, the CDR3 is TGTGCCAGCAGCTGGGGACTGACTAGGAGTCGTGAGCAGTACTTC.

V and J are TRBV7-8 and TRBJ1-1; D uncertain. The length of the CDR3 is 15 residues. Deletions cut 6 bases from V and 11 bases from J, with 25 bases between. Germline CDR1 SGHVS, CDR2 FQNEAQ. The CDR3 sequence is CASRPTPESSLGAFF. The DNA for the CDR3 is TGTGCCAGCAGACCCACACCCGAGAGTTCGTTAGGGGCTTTCTTT.

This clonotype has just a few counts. The CDR3 DNA reads TGTGCCATCACCCAGACAAGAAACTATGGCTACACCTTC. It yields the protein CAITQTRNYGYTF. The J gene is TRBJ1-2, the V gene TRBV10-3; D uncertain. Per the germline V gene, CDR1 is ENHRY and CDR2 is SYGVKD. The CDR3 runs 13 residues. The ends were cut back, 7 bases at V and 2 bases at J, with 11 bases in the middle.

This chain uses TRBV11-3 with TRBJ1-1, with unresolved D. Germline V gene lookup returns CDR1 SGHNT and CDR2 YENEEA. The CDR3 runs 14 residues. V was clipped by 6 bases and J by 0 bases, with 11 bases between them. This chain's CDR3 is CASREEGLNTEAFF. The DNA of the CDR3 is TGTGCCAGCAGGGAAGAAGGCCTGAACACTGAAGCTTTCTTT.

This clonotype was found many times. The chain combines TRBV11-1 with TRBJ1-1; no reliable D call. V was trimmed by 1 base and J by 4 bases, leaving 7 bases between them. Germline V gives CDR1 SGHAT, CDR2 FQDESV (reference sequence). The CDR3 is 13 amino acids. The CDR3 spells CASSLVRSTEAFF. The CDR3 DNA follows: TGTGCCAGCAGCTTAGTTAGGAGCACTGAAGCTTTCTTT. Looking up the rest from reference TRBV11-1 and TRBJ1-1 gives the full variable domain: EAEVAQSPRYKITEKSQAVAFWCDPISGHATLYWYRQILGQGPELLVQFQDESVVDDSQLPKDRFSAERLKGVDSTLKIQPAELGDSAMYLCASSLVRSTEAFFGQGTRLTVV.

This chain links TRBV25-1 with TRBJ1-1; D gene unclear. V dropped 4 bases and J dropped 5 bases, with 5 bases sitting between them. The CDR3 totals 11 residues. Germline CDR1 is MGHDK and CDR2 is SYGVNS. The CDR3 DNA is TGTGCCAGCAGTGCCACAACTGAAGCTTTCTTT. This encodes CASSATTEAFF.

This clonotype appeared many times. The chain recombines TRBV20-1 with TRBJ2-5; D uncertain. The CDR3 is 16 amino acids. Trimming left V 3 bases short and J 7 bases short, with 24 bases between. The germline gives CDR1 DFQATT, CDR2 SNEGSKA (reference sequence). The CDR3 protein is CSASEARRDPLGTQYF. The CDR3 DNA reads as TGCAGTGCTAGCGAGGCTCGCCGCGACCCGCTAGGGACCCAGTACTTC.

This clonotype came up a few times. CDR3 region: CASTDRDYSYEQYF. The CDR3 region has the DNA TGTGCCAGCACGGACAGGGACTACTCCTACGAGCAGTACTTC. The genes are TRBV5-6 and TRBJ2-7, with a tentative D call TRBD1 (8 bases). CDR1 is SGHDT and CDR2 is YYEEEE in the germline V gene. The CDR3 consists of 14 residues. V lost 6 bases and J 0 bases, leaving 13 bases between the germline ends.

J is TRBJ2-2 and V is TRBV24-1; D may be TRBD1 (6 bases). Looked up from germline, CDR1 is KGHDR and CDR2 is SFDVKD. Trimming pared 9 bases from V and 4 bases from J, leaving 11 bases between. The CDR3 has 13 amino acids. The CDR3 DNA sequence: TGTGCCACCGAACAGGGCACCACCGGGGAGCTGTTTTTT. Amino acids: CATEQGTTGELFF.

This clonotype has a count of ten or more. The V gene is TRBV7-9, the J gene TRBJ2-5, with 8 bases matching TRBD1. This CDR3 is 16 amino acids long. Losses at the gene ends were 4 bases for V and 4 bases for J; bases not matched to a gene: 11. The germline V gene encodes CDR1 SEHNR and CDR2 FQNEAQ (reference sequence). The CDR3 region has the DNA TGTGCCAGCAGCTCGTCTAGGACAGGGTTGGTAGAGACCCAGTACTTC. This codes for CASSSSRTGLVETQYF.

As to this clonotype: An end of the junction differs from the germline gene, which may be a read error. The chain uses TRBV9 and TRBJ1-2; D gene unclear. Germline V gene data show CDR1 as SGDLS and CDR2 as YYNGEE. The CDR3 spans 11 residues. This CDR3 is CAGRLDYGYTF. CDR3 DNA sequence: TGTGCCGGCAGGTTGGACTATGGCTACACCTTC.

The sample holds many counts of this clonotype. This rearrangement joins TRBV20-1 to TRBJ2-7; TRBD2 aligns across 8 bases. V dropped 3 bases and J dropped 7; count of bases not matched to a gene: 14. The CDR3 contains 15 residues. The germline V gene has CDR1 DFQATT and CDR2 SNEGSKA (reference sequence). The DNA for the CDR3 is TGCAGTGCTAGCTACCGGGAGCGGGAGTTCAAAGAGCAGTACTTC. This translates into CSASYREREFKEQYF.